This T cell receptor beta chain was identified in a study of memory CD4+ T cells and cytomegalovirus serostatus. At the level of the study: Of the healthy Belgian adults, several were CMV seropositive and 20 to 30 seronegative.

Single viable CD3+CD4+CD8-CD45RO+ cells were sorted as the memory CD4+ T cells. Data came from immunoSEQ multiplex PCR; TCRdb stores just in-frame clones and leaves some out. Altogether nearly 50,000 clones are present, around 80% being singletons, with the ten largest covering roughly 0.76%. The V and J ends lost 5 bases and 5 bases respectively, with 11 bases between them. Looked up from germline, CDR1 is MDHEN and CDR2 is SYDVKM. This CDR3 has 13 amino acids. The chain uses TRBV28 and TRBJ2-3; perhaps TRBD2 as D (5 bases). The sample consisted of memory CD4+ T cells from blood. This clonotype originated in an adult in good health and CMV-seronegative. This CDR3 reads CASSLSGVDTQYF. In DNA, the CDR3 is TGTGCCAGCAGTCTATCCGGGGTAGATACGCAGTATTTT.